A selection of T cell receptor beta chains follows, all from one sample in a study of blood T cells in healthy people across ages. TCRdb redid the calling of the 5' RACE reads with MiXCR, one entry per CDR3 protein. Among 1.5 million to 1.9 million distinct CDR3 sequences listed, under 55% were seen once. Sequencing was performed on blood. Every receptor here comes from a woman younger than 30 in good health. The CDR3 runs from the conserved cysteine through the conserved F or W. Fields, in order: V gene, J gene, clone size, CDR3 protein. Where a row states a size, it is once, few, many or the class of an expanded clone; other rows omit it.

TRBV27,TRBJ2-1,.,CASSSHVPGLAGGPKEQFF
TRBV18,TRBJ1-4,few,CASSPRSRDEKLFF
TRBV20-1,TRBJ2-7,many,CSARRPGRSSYEQYF
TRBV28,TRBJ2-1,.,CASSLLFYEQFF
TRBV27,TRBJ1-2,few,CASSLSRRRGIPLYGYTF
TRBV12-3/TRBV12-4,TRBJ1-1,.,CASRMGQNTEAFF
TRBV5-1,TRBJ2-1,few,CASKRDRAGEQFF
TRBV18,TRBJ2-7,once,CASSPTGYDEQYF
TRBV2,TRBJ2-7,.,CASPAHRSGPSAYEQYF
TRBV18,TRBJ1-5,few,CASSPRDPDQPQHF